These 19 T cell receptor beta chains were all obtained from the same sample, sequenced in a study of T cells expressing NK-cell markers. TCRdb processed the 5' RACE reads again and assigns one entry to each CDR3 protein, with no DNA. The sample holds 400,000 to 450,000 distinct CDR3 sequences. Material for sequencing was blood T cells: a sorted CD56 or NKG2C T cell subset, CD4+ or CD8+ T cells, or bulk PBMC T cells (not recorded which). The source of these receptors is a woman aged 18-70 years in good health.

This chain uses TRBV29-1 with TRBJ2-3; TCRdb's D call of TRBD2 is untestable without DNA. This CDR3 comprises 12 residues. Germline values: CDR1 SQVTM, CDR2 ANQGSEA. Here the CDR3 reads CSPTRRAGTQYF.

The V gene is TRBV6-5, the J gene TRBJ1-1. The CDR3 has 14 residues. Germline CDR1 is MNHEY and CDR2 is SVGAGI. The CDR3 region is CASSWAGRNTEAFF.

The chain links TRBV12-3 or TRBV12-4 to TRBJ2-1; as DNA is missing, the TRBD2 call by TCRdb cannot be tested. The CDR3 sequence is 13 residues long. This CDR3 reads CASSLTGDGEQFF.

This chain links TRBV5-1 with TRBJ2-1; as DNA is missing, the TRBD2 call by TCRdb cannot be tested. Germline V gene lookup returns CDR1 SGHRS and CDR2 YFSETQ. The CDR3 contains 17 residues. CDR3 residues: CASSPTSGGFSYNEQFF.

The chain joins TRBV20-1 to TRBJ2-5; as DNA is missing, the TRBD1 call by TCRdb cannot be tested. Germline V gives CDR1 DFQATT, CDR2 SNEGSKA (reference sequence). The CDR3 consists of 14 residues. The CDR3 loop is CSAETGQIGETQYF.

The chain employs TRBV28 and TRBJ2-7; checking the TCRdb D call of TRBD1 is not possible without DNA. Germline CDR1 and CDR2: MDHEN and SYDVKM. This CDR3 contains 15 residues. The CDR3 sequence: CASSPAGTGRYEQYF.

The rearrangement links TRBV20-1 to TRBJ1-5; the D call from TCRdb, TRBD1, cannot be confirmed without DNA. The CDR3 sequence is 16 residues long. Germline CDR1 is DFQATT and CDR2 is SNEGSKA (reference sequence). CDR3 loop: CSAPTGGEISNQPQHF.

This sequence joins TRBV29-1 and TRBJ2-1; there is no DNA to check the TCRdb D call of TRBD2. CDR3 length: 14 amino acids. CDR1 and CDR2 from the germline V gene are SQVTM and ANQGSEA. CDR3: CSVALAGGENEQFF.

The CDR3 protein is CASSQGRVNSGANVLTF. J is TRBJ2-6 and V is TRBV3-1. Per germline, CDR1 LGHDT and CDR2 YNNKEL (reference sequence). This CDR3 is 17 amino acids long.

The rearrangement uses TRBV12-3 or TRBV12-4 and TRBJ2-1; TCRdb proposes TRBD1, but this gene call is untestable without DNA. The CDR3 covers 15 residues. The CDR3 loop reads CASSFGTGGYNEQFF.

This rearrangement joins TRBV7-9 to TRBJ1-2. The CDR3 length is 14 residues. From germline, CDR1 is SEHNR and CDR2 FQNEAQ (reference sequence). CDR3 residues: CASSDAQHNYGYTF.

V and J are TRBV20-1 and TRBJ2-1. The germline CDR1 and CDR2 sequences are DFQATT and SNEGSKA (reference sequence). The CDR3 covers 15 residues. CDR3 residues: CSARVRASSYNEQFF.

This chain links TRBV7-2 with TRBJ1-5; the D call from TCRdb, TRBD1, cannot be confirmed without DNA. The length of the CDR3 is 15 residues. The germline V gene has CDR1 SGHTA and CDR2 FQGNSA. CDR3 amino acids: CASKIQGDQYQPQHF.

This chain joins TRBV6-1 and TRBJ2-1. CDR3 length: 14 residues. Looked up from germline, CDR1 is MNHNS and CDR2 is SASEGT. Here the CDR3 reads CASSAGPTYNEQFF.

The chain carries TRBV9 and TRBJ2-7; TCRdb's D call of TRBD1 is untestable without DNA. The CDR3 spans 16 residues. Germline V lookup: CDR1 SGDLS, CDR2 YYNGEE. The CDR3 spells CASSPRPAELTYEQYF.

This chain connects TRBV20-1 to TRBJ2-1. CDR1 DFQATT and CDR2 SNEGSKA come from the germline V gene (reference sequence). The CDR3 sequence is 14 residues long. The CDR3 sequence is CSALSGRAYNEQFF.

The chain employs TRBV24-1 and TRBJ1-5; lacking DNA, the TRBD1 call made by TCRdb goes unchecked. The CDR3 totals 17 residues. Germline V gene lookup returns CDR1 KGHDR and CDR2 SFDVKD. The CDR3 region is CATSDSHVDRGNQPQHF.

The V gene is TRBV12-3 or TRBV12-4, the J gene TRBJ2-3; as DNA is missing, the TRBD2 call by TCRdb cannot be tested. This CDR3 spans 16 amino acids. This chain's CDR3 is CASSGLLPSNPDTQYF.

The V call is TRBV9, the J call TRBJ2-1; the D call of TRBD2 rests on TCRdb alone, since no DNA is present to check it. The CDR3 has 15 residues. Germline CDR1 and CDR2: SGDLS and YYNGEE. The CDR3 here is CASSPSASDYNEQFF.